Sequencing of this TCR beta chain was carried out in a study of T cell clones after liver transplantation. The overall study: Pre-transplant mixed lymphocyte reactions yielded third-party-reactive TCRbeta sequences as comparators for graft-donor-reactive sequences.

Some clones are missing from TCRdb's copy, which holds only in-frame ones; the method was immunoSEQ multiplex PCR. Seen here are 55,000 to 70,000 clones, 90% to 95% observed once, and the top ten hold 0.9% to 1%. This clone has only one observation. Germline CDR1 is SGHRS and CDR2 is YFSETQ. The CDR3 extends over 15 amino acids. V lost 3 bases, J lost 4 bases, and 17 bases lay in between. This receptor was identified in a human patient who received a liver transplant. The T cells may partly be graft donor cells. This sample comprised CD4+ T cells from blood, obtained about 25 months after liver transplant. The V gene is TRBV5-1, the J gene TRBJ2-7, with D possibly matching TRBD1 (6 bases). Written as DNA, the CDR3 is TGCGCCAGCAGCTCGTTACCCGGGACATCTTACGAGCAGTACTTC. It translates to CASSSLPGTSYEQYF.